In this sample, the clone carrying this T cell receptor beta chain turned up once. The antigen is unknown. The source of the PBMCs was around 10 ml of fresh peripheral blood. The V gene's germline CDR1 is SQVTM and CDR2 ANQGSEA. The CDR3 spans 16 residues. V gave up 3 bases and J gave up 4 bases; unmatched junction bases: 6. TCR beta CDR3 region amplification was performed from RNA transcripts. An initial round of RT-PCR targeting the TCR CDR3 relied on the HTBI primer set. MiXCR, run by TCRdb on the multiplex PCR reads, gives a single entry per CDR3 protein. The data show tens of thousands of distinct CDR3 sequences, approximately 53% seen once. This entry comes from a study of T cells in Graves' hyperthyroidism and ophthalmopathy. Study overall: Blood from the periphery was taken at initial diagnosis, before any treatment. Notes on the study in general: Most clonotypes expanded in thyroid above 0.001 were likewise present in blood.

The sequencing sample was made of blood. The source of this sequence is a woman aged 60 to 75 with Graves' ophthalmopathy. The chain carries TRBV29-1 and TRBJ2-3; 14 bases fit TRBD2. The CDR3 nucleotides read TGCAGCGTTGAGCTAGGGACTAGCGGGAGAGCAGATACGCAGTATTTT. Translating gives CSVELGTSGRADTQYF.